This note documents a single T cell receptor (beta chain) sequence. Its target is not known. This CDR3 contains 14 residues. V shed 3 bases and J 3 bases; nucleotides not matched to a gene: 4. CDR1 and CDR2 from the germline V gene are SGHAT and FQNNGV. The entry originates in a study of PD-1 blockade in classical Hodgkin lymphoma. Study-wide findings and caveats: It was CD4+ TCR diversity, not CD8+, that rose significantly by C4D1.

Assay used: immunoSEQ multiplex PCR; TCRdb lists only in-frame clones, some missing. The sample contains about 110,000 clones, approximately 90% of which appear only once. No patient escaped relapse after autologous stem cell transplantation, and brentuximab vedotin exposure varied. Best overall response was complete response, partial response or progressive disease in these relapsed/refractory classical Hodgkin lymphoma patients. Sequenced material: peripheral blood mononuclear cells (PBMCs), taken before the second cycle of nivolumab. The genes are TRBV11-2 and TRBJ1-1; 7 nucleotides agree with TRBD1. The sequence was obtained from a human donor with classical Hodgkin lymphoma. The CDR3 DNA follows: TGTGCCAGCAGCTTCGCAGGGGGGTACACTGAAGCTTTCTTT. Its translation: CASSFAGGYTEAFF.